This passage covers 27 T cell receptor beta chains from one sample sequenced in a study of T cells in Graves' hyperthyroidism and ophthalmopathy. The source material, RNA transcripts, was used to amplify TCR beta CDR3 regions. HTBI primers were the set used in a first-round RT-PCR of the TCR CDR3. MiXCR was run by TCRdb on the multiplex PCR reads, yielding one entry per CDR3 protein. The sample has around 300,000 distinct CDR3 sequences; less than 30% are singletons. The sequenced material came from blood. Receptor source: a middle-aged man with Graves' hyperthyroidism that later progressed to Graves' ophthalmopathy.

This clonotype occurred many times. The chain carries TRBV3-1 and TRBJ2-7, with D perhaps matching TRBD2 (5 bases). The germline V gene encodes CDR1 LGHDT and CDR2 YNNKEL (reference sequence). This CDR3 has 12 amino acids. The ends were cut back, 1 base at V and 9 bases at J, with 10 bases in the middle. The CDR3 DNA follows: TGTGCCAGCAGCCAAGTTTCAGGAGGGCAGTACTTC. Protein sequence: CASSQVSGGQYF.

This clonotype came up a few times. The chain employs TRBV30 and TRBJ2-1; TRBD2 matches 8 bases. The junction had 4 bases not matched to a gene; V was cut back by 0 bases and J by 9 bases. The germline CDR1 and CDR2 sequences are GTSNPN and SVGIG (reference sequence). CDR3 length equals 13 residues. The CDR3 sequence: CAWSVPAGAEQFF. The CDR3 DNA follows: TGTGCCTGGAGTGTCCCAGCGGGAGCTGAGCAGTTCTTC.

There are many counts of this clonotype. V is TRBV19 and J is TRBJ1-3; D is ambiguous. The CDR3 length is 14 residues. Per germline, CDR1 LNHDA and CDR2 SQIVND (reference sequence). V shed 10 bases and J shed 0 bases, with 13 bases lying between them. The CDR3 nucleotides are TGTGCCACCACGGGCCTTAGCTCTGGAAACACCATATATTTT. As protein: CATTGLSSGNTIYF.

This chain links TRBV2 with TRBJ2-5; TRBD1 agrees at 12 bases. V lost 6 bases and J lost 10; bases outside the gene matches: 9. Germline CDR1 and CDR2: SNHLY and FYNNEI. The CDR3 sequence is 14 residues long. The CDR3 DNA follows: TGTGCCAGCAGGGGACAGGGGGCCGGTGGGATCCAGTACTTC. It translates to CASRGQGAGGIQYF. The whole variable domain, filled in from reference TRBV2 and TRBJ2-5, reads EPEVTQTPSHQVTQMGQEVILRCVPISNHLYFYWYRQILGQKVEFLVSFYNNEISEKSEIFDDQFSVERPDGSNFTLKIRSTKLEDSAMYFCASRGQGAGGIQYFGPGTRLLVL.

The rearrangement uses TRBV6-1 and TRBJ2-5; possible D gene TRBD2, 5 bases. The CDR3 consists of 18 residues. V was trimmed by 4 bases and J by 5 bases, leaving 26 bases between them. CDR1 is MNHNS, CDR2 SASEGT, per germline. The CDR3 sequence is CASSVPAPFGNGVETQYF. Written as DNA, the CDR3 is TGTGCCAGCAGTGTCCCGGCCCCATTCGGGAACGGGGTGGAGACCCAGTACTTC.

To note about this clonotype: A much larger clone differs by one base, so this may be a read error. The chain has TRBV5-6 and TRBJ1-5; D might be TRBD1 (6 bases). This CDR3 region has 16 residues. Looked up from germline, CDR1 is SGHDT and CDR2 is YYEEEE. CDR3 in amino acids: CASGRGGPWGNQTQHF. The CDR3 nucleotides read TGTGCCAGCGGCCGGGGGGGGCCCTGGGGCAATCAGACCCAGCATTTT.

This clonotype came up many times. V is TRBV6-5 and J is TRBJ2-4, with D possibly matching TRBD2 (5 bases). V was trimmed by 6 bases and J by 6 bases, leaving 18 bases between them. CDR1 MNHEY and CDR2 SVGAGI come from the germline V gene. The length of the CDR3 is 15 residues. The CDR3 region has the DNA TGTGCCAGCAGGACCCGGGGAAGTGGGTCAAACATTCAGTACTTC. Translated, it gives CASRTRGSGSNIQYF.

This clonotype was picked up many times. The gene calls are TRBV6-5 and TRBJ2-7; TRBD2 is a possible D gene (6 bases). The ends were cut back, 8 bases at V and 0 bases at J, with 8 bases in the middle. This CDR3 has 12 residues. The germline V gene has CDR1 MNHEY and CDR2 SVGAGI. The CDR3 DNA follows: TGTGCCAGCCGGCGGGACTCCTACGAGCAGTACTTC. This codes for CASRRDSYEQYF.

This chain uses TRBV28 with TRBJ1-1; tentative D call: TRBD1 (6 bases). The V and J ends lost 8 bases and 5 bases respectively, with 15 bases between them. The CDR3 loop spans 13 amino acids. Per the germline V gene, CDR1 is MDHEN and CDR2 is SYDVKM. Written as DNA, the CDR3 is TGTGCCAGCCTTAAACAGGGATGGACTGAAGCTTTCTTT. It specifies CASLKQGWTEAFF.

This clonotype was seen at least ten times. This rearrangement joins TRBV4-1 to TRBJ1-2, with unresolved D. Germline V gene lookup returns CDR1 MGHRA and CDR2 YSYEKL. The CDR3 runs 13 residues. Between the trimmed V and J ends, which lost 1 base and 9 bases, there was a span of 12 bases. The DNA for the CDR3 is TGCGCCAGCAGCCAAGTCCCCAACGGGCGCTACACCTTC. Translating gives CASSQVPNGRYTF.

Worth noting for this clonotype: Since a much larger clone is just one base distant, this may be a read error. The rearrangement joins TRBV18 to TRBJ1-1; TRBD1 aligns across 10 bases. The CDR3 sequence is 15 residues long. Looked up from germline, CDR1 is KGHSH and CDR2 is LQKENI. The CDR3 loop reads CASSLLGQGLADAFF. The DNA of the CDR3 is TGTGCCAGCTCACTCCTGGGACAGGGGCTGGCTGATGCTTTCTTT.

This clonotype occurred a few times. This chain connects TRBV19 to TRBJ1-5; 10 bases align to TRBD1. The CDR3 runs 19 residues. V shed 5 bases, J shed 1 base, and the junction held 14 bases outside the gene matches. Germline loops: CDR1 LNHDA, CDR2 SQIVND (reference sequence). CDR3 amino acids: CASSPRDRGLSASNQPQHF. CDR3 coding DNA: TGTGCCAGTAGTCCCCGGGACAGGGGTCTCTCTGCCAGCAATCAGCCCCAGCATTTT. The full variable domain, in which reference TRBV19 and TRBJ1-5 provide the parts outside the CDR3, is DGGITQSPKYLFRKEGQNVTLSCEQNLNHDAMYWYRQDPGQGLRLIYYSQIVNDFQKGDIAEGYSVSREKKESFPLTVTSAQKNPTAFYLCASSPRDRGLSASNQPQHFGDGTRLSIL.

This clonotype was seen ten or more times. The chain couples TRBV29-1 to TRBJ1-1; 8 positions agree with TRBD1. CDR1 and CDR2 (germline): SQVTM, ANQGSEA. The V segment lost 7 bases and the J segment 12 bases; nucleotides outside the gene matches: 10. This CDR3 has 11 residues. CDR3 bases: TGCAGCGACCGGACAGGGCTTACGACTTTCTTT. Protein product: CSDRTGLTTFF.

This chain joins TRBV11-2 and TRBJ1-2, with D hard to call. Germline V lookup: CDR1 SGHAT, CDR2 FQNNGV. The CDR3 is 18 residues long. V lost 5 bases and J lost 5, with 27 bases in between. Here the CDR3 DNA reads TGTGCCAGCAGCCCTTCGGGAGGGATCGGCTCGGTGGATTATGGCTACACCTTC. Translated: CASSPSGGIGSVDYGYTF.

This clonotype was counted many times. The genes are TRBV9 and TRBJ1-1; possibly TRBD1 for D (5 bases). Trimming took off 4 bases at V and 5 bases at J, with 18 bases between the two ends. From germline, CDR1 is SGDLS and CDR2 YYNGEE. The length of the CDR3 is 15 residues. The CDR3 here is CASSPLPGGETEAFF. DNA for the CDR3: TGTGCCAGCAGCCCCCTCCCCGGGGGGGAGACTGAAGCTTTCTTT. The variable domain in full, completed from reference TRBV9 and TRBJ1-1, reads DSGVTQTPKHLITATGQRVTLRCSPRSGDLSVYWYQQSLDQGLQFLIQYYNGEERAKGNILERFSAQQFPDLHSELNLSSLELGDSALYFCASSPLPGGETEAFFGQGTRLTVV.

CDR3 region: CASSLGTGGEKQYF. The CDR3 DNA reads as TGTGCCAGCAGCTTAGGGACAGGGGGAGAGAAGCAGTACTTC. The chain has TRBV11-3 and TRBJ2-7, with 10 bases identical to TRBD1. The CDR3 extends over 14 amino acids. Losses at the gene ends were 1 base for V and 8 bases for J; bases not matched to a gene: 5. Germline CDR1 and CDR2: SGHNT and YENEEA.

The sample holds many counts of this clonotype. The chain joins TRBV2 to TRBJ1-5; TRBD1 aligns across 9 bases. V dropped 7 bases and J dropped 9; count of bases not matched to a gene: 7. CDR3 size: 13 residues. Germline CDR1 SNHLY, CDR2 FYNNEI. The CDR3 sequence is CASKRDREWPQHF. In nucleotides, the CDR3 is TGTGCCAGCAAAAGGGACAGGGAGTGGCCCCAGCATTTT.

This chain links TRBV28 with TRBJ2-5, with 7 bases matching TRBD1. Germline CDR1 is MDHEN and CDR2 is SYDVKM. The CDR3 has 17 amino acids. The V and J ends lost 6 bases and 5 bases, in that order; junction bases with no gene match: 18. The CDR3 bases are TGTGCCAGCAGCACCTACAGGGGCCACCAAACCAGGGAGACCCAGTACTTC. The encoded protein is CASSTYRGHQTRETQYF.

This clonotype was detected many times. CDR3 amino acids: CASSPTRANTGELFF. The CDR3 DNA sequence: TGTGCCAGCAGTCCGACTAGAGCGAACACCGGGGAGCTGTTTTTT. The J gene is TRBJ2-2, the V gene TRBV12-3 or TRBV12-4; tentatively, D is TRBD2 (6 bases). CDR3 length: 15 amino acids. V was pared by 5 bases and J by 0 bases, with 10 bases between.

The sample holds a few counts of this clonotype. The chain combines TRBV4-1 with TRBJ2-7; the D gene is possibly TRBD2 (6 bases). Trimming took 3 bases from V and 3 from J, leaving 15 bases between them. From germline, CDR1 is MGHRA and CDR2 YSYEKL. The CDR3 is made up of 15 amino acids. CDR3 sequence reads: CASSQLPTSNYEQYF. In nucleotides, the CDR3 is TGCGCCAGCAGCCAGCTACCGACTAGTAACTACGAGCAGTACTTC.

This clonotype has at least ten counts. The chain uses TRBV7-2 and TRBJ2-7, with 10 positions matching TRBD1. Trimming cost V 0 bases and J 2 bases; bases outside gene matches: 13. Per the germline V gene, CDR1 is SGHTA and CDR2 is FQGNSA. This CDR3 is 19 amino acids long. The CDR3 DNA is TGTGCCAGCAGCTTAGCCTCGGGACAGGGGAGAAGACCAGCCTACGAGCAGTACTTC. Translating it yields CASSLASGQGRRPAYEQYF.

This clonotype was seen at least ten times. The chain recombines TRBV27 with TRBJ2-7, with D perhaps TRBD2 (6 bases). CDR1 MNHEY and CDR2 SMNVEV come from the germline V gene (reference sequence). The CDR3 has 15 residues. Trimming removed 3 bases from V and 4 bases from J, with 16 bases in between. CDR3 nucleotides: TGTGCCAGCAGTTTTCAGGAGGGCTTCATATACGAGCAGTACTTC. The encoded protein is CASSFQEGFIYEQYF.

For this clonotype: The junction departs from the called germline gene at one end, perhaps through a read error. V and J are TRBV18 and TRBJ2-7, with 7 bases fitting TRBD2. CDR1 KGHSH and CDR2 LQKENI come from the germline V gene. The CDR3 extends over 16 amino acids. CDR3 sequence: CASSPQVGGRSYEQYF. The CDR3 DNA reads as TGTGCCAGCTCTCCACAGGTGGGGGGGAGATCCTACGAGCAGTACTTC.

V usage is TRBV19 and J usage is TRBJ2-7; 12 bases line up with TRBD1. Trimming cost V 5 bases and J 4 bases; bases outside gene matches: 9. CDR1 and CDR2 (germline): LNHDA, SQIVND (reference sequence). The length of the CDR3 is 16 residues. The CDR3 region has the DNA TGTGCCAGTAGTCGGGCCCGGGACAGGGGGCCTTACGAGCAGTACTTC. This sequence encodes CASSRARDRGPYEQYF.

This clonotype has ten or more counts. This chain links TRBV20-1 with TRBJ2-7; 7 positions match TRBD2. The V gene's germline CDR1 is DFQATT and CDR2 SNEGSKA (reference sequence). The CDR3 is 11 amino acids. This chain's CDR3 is CSLWAGDEQYF. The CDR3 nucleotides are TGCAGCTTGTGGGCGGGAGACGAGCAGTACTTC.

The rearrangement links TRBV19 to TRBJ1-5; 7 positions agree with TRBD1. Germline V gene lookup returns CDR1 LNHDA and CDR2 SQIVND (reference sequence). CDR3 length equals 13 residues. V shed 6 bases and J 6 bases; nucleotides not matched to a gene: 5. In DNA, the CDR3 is TGTGCCAGTAGCCAGGGGACAGTTCAGCCCCAGCATTTT. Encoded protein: CASSQGTVQPQHF.

CDR3 protein: CASHRQGLHGYTF. The CDR3 DNA follows: TGTGCCAGCCATCGACAGGGGCTGCATGGCTACACCTTC. V is TRBV28 and J is TRBJ1-2; TRBD1 agrees at 8 bases. CDR1 and CDR2 (germline): MDHEN, SYDVKM. V dropped 8 bases and J dropped 6; count of bases not matched to a gene: 8. There are 13 residues in the CDR3.